This T cell receptor beta chain was retrieved from a study of long-term antiretroviral therapy in people with HIV (dated by TCRdb to 2021 to 2024). Turning to the overall study: The earliest samples were collected about a decade before the 2015 WHO recommendation for immediate ART, when ART was typically delayed until CD4 counts fell. This retrospective serial study examined whether starting ART and sustained HIV suppression were associated with changes in the composition and diversity of the TRB repertoire in peripheral blood. A total of roughly 200 cryopreserved PBMC samples came from a few dozen adults with confirmed HIV infection and were collected serially over a mean of about six years (range 1-12). About 35% of the 30 participants with HIV were female. No cross-contamination during QIAcube processing turned up in test extractions that ran a monoclonal T-cell line alongside around 34 polyclonal samples.

Turning to this clone: It has no known antigen specificity. No per-base quality is available; no much larger clone lies one base away.

The immunoSEQ hsTCRB v3.0 assay was used at survey level resolution to sequence the TRB variable region. The targeted TRB sequencing depth was roughly 35,000-50,000 T-cell genomes per sample. Pooled TRB libraries were sequenced on an Illumina MiSeq with a v3 150-cycle kit. As for the original processing: Repertoire analysis was run in R within a reproducible Nextflow workflow that covered QC, data transformation and analysis. LymphoSeq2, an R package for AIRR-Seq data exploration, was used to implement custom analyses. A handful of samples yielding fewer than 5000 total TRB sequences were excluded, leaving 188 analyzed HIV repertoires. Of the roughly 180 retained HIV repertoires, some 60 were collected before and more than 120 after ART initiation. Each repertoire was downsampled to 5000 TRB nucleotide sequences, and summary statistics were averaged across 100 downsampling iterations. TRB sequences were retained for analysis only if CDR3 regions of at least seven amino acids were present. Two measures captured diversity: a Shannon entropy-derived clonality score and the Gini coefficient. In repertoire networks, the top 5000 CDR3 amino acid sequences were linked whenever an edit distance of one separated two sequences. For TRB CDR3 amino acid sequences, GLIPH2 was used to predict antigen specificity groups and MHC restriction. Known CMV, EBV, HIV or tissue antigen associations were flagged by matching CDR3 amino acid sequences against VDJdb and McPAS-TCR. Pre-ART, post-ART and control groups were compared with Wilcoxon signed-rank tests and Holm-Bonferroni correction. The table comes from immuneACCESS by way of TCRdb, which keeps in-frame sequences with V and J called. Part of the clones is missing from these tables; in studies checked, under half for an unresolved V gene and the rest for unknown reasons. From that table come the V and J calls and clone size; the DNA was used to work out D and trimming. In this sample the table shows around 29,000 clones, about 94% of which occur a single time. Together, the top ten hold over 5% of the sample.

What the study reported, not specific to this receptor: CDR3 length ranges in HIV repertoires were narrower than in controls, and network structure suggested an antigen-experienced repertoire with only a slight naive shift after ART. Expanded TRB clones identified before ART initiation dominated the repertoire across all time points, though the dominance fluctuated and decreased in many PLHIV after ART. Because pre-ART samples had limited cell numbers, profiling was done on unsorted PBMC rather than on sorted CD4+ and CD8+ T cells. Because PBMC availability was limited, only the TCR beta chain was sequenced, with no alpha chain pairing. Starting ART was linked to a significant rise in TRB diversity, yet even with long-term ART the diversity remained significantly lower than in transplant donor controls. No data were available on ART adherence, viral resistance or therapy changes, limiting inferences about post-ART repertoire changes. Samples dated from the mid-2000s to the late 2010s, and the ART regimens used may be less effective than current ones.

Participants were included only if at least one PBMC sample before ART initiation and at least two post-ART samples were available. Every participant with HIV received treatment in the United States of America. Before DNA extraction, cryopreserved samples of roughly 0.95-10 million PBMC were thawed and washed. At the time of the earliest PBMC sample for each participant with HIV, ages ranged from about 23 to 60 years. PBMC samples from each participant spanned 1-4 timepoints before ART initiation and 2-8 timepoints after ART initiation, with a median of 7 samples. For every participant, serial HIV viral load, CD4+ T-cell count, ART history and demographic data were obtained. Genomic DNA was extracted from unsorted PBMC with a Qiagen kit on a QIAcube, with processing performed in batches of 12 samples. The CDR3 sequence holds 14 residues, the cysteine and phenylalanine included. Only the CDR3 region is kept as DNA, spanning 42 bases read in frame from base 1. In the germline V gene, CDR1 corresponds to LGHNA and CDR2 to YSLEER. Cut back by 2 bases and 0 bases, the V and J ends lie 8 bases apart.

The source was unsorted PBMCs, collected about 6.7 years after starting antiretroviral therapy. Recombination connected TRBV4-3 to TRBJ2-7; the D gene could be TRBD1 or TRBD2, each one agreeing over 6 bases. The TCR was taken from a woman aged 40 to 49 with HIV. The nucleotides read TGCGCCAGCAGCCAACGGGGGCACTCCTACGAGCAGTACTTC. The encoded protein is CASSQRGHSYEQYF.